What follows is one T cell receptor beta chain and its context. This clonotype was seen many times. The target of this receptor is not known. No much larger clone exists at a distance of one base, and base qualities are not known. The sample is drawn from a study of T cell repertoires in cytomegalovirus infection (dated by TCRdb to the late 2010s). General notes on the study: Because public TCR beta signatures pointed to carriage of CMV infection together with the matching HLA type, the HLA type of each donor mattered for the analysis.

The reads were generated on an Illumina HiSeq 1500. TCRdb took the public reads, trimmed them with fastp at Q25, ran MiXCR for clone calling and kept in-frame beta chains. For every CDR3 protein sequence, its rows merge into one entry that carries the most common genes and DNA. This sample gives about 130,000 distinct CDR3 sequences in total; 7.5% to 9% of them show up just once. The ten largest make up over 9% of the sample. From its cysteine to its phenylalanine, the CDR3 spans 14 amino acids. Only CDR3 DNA remains: 42 bases, in frame from the first base. V loses 5 bases, J loses 3 bases, and the germline ends lie 14 bases apart. Based on the germline V gene (reference sequence), the CDR1 and CDR2 sequences are DFQATT and SNEGSKA. On the study overall, not on this receptor specifically: The ex vivo response was dominated by HLA-C-restricted CMV-specific TCR beta clonotypes, which also provided the single most frequent clonotype in two of eight donors. Carriers of CMV infection plus the relevant HLA type were discriminated by the cumulative frequency of public TCR beta family members in the study cohort and in an independent roughly 380-donor cohort.

The chain joins TRBV20-1 to TRBJ1-5, with TRBD1 tentatively as D gene (6 bases match). The TCR sequence derives from a human donor in good health (CMV status not recorded). Some clones in this sample may be carry-over from other donors' samples. What was sequenced was PBMCs. The nucleotide sequence reads TGCAGTGCTGGCCGTGGGACACTCAATCAGCCCCAGCATTTT. Translation gives CSAGRGTLNQPQHF.